This T cell receptor beta chain originates from a study of T cells after posttransplantation cyclophosphamide. This related bone marrow graft donor gave peripheral blood on the day of marrow donation. The method was immunoSEQ multiplex PCR; TCRdb's version includes in-frame clones alone and lacks a portion of them. In the table there are approximately 21,000 clones, 95% to 99% of which are singletons. Germline CDR1 is MNHEY and CDR2 is SVGAGI. V was cut by 5 bases and J by 6 bases, with 13 bases left in between. There are 14 residues in the CDR3. Remarks on this clone: The antigen remains undetermined.

General study findings and limits: Donor CD8+ memory clones often dominated recipient blood repertoires at later times.

J is TRBJ2-2 and V is TRBV6-5, with D perhaps TRBD1 (5 bases). The sequence came from a man aged 35 to 55 in good health, CMV-negative, and a related stem cell transplant donor. The specimen was naive CD8+ T cells sorted from PBMCs. CDR3 residues: CASSHTRVAGELFF. CDR3 nucleotides: TGTGCCAGCAGTCACACCAGGGTCGCCGGGGAGCTGTTTTTT.